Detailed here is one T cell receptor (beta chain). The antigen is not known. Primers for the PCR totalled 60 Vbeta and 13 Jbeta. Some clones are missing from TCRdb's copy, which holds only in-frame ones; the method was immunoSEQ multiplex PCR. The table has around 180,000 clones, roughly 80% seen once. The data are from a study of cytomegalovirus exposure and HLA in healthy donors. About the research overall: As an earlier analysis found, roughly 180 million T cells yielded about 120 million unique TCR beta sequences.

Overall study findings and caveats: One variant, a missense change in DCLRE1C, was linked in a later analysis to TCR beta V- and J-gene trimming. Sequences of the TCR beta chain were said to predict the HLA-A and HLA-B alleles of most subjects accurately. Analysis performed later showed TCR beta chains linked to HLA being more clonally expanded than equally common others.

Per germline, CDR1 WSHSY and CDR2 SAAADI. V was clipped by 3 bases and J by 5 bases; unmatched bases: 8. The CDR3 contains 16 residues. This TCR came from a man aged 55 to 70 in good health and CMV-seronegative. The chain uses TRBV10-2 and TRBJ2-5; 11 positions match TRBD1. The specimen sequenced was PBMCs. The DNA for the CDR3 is TGCGCCAGCAGTGAACCCGGACAGGGGGCACGGGAGACCCAGTACTTC. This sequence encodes CASSEPGQGARETQYF.